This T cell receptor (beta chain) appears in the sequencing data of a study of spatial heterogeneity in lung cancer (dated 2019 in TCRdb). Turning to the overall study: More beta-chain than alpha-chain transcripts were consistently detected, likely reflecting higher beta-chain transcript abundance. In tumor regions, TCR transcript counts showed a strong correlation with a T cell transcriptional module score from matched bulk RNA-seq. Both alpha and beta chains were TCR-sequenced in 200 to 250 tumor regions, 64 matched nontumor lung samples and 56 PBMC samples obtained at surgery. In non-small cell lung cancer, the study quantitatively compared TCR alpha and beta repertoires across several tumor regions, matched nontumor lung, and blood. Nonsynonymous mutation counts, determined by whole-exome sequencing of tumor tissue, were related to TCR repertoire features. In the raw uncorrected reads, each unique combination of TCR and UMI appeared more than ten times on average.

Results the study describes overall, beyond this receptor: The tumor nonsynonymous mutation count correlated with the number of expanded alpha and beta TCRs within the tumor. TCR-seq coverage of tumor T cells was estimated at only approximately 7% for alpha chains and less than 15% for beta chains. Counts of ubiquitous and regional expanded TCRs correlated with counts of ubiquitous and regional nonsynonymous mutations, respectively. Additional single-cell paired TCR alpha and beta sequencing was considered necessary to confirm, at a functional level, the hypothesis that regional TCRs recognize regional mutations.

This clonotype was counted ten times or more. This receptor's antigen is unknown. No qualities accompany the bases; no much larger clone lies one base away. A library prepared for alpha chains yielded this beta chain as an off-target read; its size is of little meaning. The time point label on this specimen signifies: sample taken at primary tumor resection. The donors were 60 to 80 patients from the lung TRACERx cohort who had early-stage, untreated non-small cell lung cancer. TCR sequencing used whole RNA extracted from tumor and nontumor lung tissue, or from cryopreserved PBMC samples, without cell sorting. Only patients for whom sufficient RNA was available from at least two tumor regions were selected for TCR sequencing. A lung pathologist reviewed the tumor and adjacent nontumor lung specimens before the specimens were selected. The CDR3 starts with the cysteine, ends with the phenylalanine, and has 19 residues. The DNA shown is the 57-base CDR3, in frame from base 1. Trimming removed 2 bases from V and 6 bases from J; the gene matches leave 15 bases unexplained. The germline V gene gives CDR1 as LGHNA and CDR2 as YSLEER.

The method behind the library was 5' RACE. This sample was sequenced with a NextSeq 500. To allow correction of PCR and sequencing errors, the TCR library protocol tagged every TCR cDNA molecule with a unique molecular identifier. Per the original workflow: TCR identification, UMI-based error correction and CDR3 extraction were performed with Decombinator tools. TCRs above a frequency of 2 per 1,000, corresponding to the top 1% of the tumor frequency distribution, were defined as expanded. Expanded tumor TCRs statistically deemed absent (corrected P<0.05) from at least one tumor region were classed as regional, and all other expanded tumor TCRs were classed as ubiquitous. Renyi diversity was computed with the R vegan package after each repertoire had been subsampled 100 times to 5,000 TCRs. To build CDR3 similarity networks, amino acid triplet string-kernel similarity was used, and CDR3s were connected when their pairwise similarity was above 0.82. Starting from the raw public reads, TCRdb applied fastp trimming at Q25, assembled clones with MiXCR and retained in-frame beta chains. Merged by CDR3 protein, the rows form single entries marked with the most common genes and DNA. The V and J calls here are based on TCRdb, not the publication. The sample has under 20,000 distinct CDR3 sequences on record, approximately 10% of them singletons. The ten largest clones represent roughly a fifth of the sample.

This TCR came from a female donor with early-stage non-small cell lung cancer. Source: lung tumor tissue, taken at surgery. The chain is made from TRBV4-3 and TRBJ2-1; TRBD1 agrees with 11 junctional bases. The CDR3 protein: CASSQQADRGQIRGNEQFF. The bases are TGCGCCAGCAGCCAACAGGCGGACAGGGGGCAAATACGGGGCAATGAGCAGTTCTTC.